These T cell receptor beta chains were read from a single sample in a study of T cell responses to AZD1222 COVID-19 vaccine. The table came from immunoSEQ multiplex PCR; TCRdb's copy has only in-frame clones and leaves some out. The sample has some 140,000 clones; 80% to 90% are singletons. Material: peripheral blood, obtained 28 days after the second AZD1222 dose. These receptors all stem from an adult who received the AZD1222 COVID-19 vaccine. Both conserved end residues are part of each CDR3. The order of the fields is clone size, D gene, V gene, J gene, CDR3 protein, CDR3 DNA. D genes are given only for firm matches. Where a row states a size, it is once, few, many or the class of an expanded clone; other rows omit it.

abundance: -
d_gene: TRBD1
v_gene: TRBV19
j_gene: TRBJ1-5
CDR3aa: CASSIRDSTNQPQHF
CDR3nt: TGTGCCAGTAGTATAAGGGACAGTACCAATCAGCCCCAGCATTTT

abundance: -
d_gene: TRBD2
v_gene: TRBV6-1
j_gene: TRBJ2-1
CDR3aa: CASSEGTSGREEQFF
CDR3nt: TGTGCCAGCAGTGAAGGTACTAGCGGGAGAGAAGAGCAGTTCTTC

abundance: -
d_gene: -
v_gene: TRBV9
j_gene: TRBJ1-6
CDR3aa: CASSVAPGDGSPLHF
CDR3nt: TGTGCCAGCAGCGTAGCTCCAGGGGACGGATCACCCCTCCACTTT

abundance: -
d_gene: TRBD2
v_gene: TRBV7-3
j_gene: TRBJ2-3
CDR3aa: CASSPRGGGDSGDYTDTQYF
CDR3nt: TGTGCCAGCAGCCCGCGCGGGGGCGGGGATAGCGGGGATTACACAGATACGCAGTATTTT

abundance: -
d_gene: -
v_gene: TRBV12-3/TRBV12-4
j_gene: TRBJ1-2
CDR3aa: CASSFRQGGGYTF
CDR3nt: TGTGCCAGCAGTTTTCGTCAGGGCGGTGGCTACACCTTC

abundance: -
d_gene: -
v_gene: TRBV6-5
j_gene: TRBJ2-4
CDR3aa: CASSIGGLAKNIQYF
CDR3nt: TGTGCCAGCAGTATCGGGGGGCTAGCCAAAAACATTCAGTACTTC

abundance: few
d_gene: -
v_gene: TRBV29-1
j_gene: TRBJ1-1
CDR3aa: CSVGTQGLEAFF
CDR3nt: TGCAGCGTTGGCACCCAAGGGCTGGAAGCTTTCTTT

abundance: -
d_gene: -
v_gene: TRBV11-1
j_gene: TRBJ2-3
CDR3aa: CASSLPGTDTQYF
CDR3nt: TGTGCCAGCAGCTTGCCGGGCACAGATACGCAGTATTTT

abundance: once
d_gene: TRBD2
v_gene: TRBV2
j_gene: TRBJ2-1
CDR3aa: CASRAGGRYNEQFF
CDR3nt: TGTGCCAGCAGGGCGGGGGGCAGGTACAATGAGCAGTTCTTC

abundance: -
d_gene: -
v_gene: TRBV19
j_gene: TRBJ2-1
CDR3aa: CASSTGANEQFF
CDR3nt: TGTGCCAGTAGTACTGGGGCCAATGAGCAGTTCTTC

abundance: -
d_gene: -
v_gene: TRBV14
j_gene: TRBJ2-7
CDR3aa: CASSQEGGRGPYF
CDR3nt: TGTGCCAGCAGCCAAGAGGGAGGAAGAGGTCCGTACTTC

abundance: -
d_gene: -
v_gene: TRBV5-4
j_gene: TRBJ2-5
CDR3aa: CASSLSGQETQYF
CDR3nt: TGTGCCAGCAGCCTTAGCGGCCAAGAGACCCAGTACTTC

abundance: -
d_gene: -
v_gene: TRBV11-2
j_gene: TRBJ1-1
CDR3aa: CASSLGVNTEAFF
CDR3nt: TGTGCCAGCAGCTTGGGGGTGAACACTGAAGCTTTCTTT

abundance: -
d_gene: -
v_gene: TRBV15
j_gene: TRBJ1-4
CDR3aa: CATSPRDGEKLFF
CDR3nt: TGTGCCACCAGCCCACGGGACGGTGAAAAACTGTTTTTT

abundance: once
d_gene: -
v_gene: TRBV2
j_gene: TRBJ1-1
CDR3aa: CASSEGEEPEAFF
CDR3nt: TGTGCCAGCAGTGAAGGGGAGGAACCTGAAGCTTTCTTT

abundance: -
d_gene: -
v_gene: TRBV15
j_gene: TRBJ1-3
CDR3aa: CATSPGGNTIYF
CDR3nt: TGTGCCACCAGCCCCGGGGGAAACACCATATATTTT

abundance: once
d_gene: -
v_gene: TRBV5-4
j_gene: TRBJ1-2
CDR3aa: CASSPEGTNYGYTF
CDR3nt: TGTGCCAGCAGCCCAGAAGGGACTAACTATGGCTACACCTTC

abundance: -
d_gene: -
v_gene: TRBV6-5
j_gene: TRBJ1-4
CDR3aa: CASSRQRKNEKLFF
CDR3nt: TGTGCCAGCAGTCGACAGCGGAAGAATGAAAAACTGTTTTTT

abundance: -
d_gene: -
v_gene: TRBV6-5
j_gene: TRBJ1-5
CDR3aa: CASTWHSNQPQHF
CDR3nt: TGTGCCAGCACATGGCATAGCAATCAGCCCCAGCATTTT

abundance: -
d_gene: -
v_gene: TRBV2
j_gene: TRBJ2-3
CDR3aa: CASLQGTNTDTQYF
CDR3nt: TGTGCCAGTTTGCAGGGGACGAACACAGATACGCAGTATTTT

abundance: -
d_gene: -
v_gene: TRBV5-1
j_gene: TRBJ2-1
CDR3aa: CASSLAELNNEQFF
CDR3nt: TGCGCCAGCTCCCTTGCGGAACTCAACAATGAGCAGTTCTTC

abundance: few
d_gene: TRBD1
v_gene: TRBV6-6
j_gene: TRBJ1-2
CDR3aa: CASSQPGGPNYGYTF
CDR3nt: TGTGCCAGCAGCCAACCAGGGGGGCCTAACTATGGCTACACCTTC

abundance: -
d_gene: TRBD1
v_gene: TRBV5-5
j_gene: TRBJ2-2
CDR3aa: CASSPGQGYNTGELFF
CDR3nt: TGTGCCAGCAGCCCGGGACAGGGGTACAACACCGGGGAGCTGTTTTTT

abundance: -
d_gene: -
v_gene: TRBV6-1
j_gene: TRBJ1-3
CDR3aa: CASSEVGLGTSSGNTIYF
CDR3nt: TGTGCCAGCAGTGAAGTAGGATTGGGAACGAGCTCTGGAAACACCATATATTTT

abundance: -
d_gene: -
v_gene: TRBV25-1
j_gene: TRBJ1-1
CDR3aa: CASSDPPGEAFF
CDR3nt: TGTGCCAGCAGTGATCCCCCCGGTGAAGCTTTCTTT

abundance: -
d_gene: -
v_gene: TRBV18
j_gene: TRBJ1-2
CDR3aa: CASSLSGDVRYGYTF
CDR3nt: TGTGCCAGCTCACTAAGTGGGGACGTCCGGTATGGCTACACCTTC

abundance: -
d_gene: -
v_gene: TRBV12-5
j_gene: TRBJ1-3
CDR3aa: CASGLFRVGVSGNTIYF
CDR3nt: TGTGCTAGTGGTTTGTTCCGGGTCGGAGTCTCTGGAAACACCATATATTTT

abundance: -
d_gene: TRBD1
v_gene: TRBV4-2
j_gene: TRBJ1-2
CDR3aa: CASSHPTGAHGYTF
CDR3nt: TGTGCCAGCAGCCACCCGACAGGGGCCCATGGCTACACCTTC

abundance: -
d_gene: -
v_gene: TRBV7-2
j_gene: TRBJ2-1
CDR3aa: CASSPRNEQFF
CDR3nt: TGTGCCAGCAGCCCACGCAATGAGCAGTTCTTC

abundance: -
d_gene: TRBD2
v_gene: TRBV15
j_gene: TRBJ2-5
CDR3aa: CATSRGSGGLQETQYF
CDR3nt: TGTGCCACCAGCAGAGGAAGCGGGGGCCTCCAAGAGACCCAGTACTTC

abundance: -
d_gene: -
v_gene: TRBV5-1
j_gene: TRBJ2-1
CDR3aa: CASSPKAGRAARVFF
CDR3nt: TGCGCCAGCAGCCCTAAGGCGGGCCGCGCCGCCCGGGTTTTCTTC